The next 18 T cell receptor beta chains were all read from a single sample in a study of blood T cells in healthy people across ages. A second about 7 to 11 cycle PCR used barcoded and J-beta primers. TCRdb analysed the 5' RACE reads with MiXCR anew, one entry per CDR3 protein. The sample contains around 870,000 distinct CDR3 sequences, 29% of which appear only once. Source material: blood. The receptor set was obtained from a woman older than 75 in good health.

At least ten counts were recorded for this clonotype. The gene calls are TRBV6-1 and TRBJ2-3; D is uncertain. V was trimmed by 4 bases and J by 4 bases, leaving 9 bases between them. Germline lookup yields CDR1 MNHNS and CDR2 SASEGT. CDR3 length: 13 amino acids. The CDR3 region is CASSASRADTQYF. CDR3 nucleotide sequence: TGTGCCAGCAGTGCCTCGAGAGCAGATACGCAGTATTTT.

This clonotype came up many times. V and J are TRBV20-1 and TRBJ2-5, with D perhaps TRBD1 (7 bases). Trimming left V 4 bases short and J 5 bases short, with 17 bases between. There are 14 residues in the CDR3. CDR1 DFQATT and CDR2 SNEGSKA come from the germline V gene (reference sequence). The DNA of the CDR3 is TGCAGTGCTACATCCTCGACAGGGAGGGAGACCCAGTACTTC. As protein: CSATSSTGRETQYF.

This clonotype appeared many times. This chain joins TRBV2 and TRBJ2-1, with D possibly TRBD2 on 5 matching bases. This CDR3 region has 12 residues. The germline CDR1 and CDR2 sequences are SNHLY and FYNNEI. The V end lost 3 bases, the J end lost 10 bases, and 10 bases lay between the germline ends. CDR3: CASSDEGFEQFF. CDR3 in DNA: TGTGCCAGCAGTGACGAGGGCTTCGAGCAGTTCTTC.

This clonotype was detected a few times. V and J are TRBV6-2 or TRBV6-3 and TRBJ2-3; tentatively, D is TRBD1 (5 bases). The CDR3 is 16 amino acids. Germline values: CDR1 MNHEY, CDR2 SVGEGT. V dropped 6 bases and J dropped 1 base, with 17 bases sitting between them. The CDR3 sequence is CASRTTGAPGTDTQYF. Written as DNA, the CDR3 is TGTGCCAGCAGAACTACAGGCGCTCCTGGCACAGATACGCAGTATTTT.

There are many counts of this clonotype. The rearrangement uses TRBV24-1 and TRBJ2-1, with TRBD1 identical over 12 bases. CDR1 is KGHDR, CDR2 SFDVKD, per germline. After removal of 3 bases from V and 9 bases from J, the junction contained 8 bases not matched to a gene. The CDR3 contains 16 residues. The CDR3 sequence is CATSDPGTGGHGEQFF. CDR3 DNA: TGTGCCACCAGTGATCCCGGGACAGGGGGCCATGGTGAGCAGTTCTTC.

This sequence joins TRBV20-1 and TRBJ1-6; the match to TRBD1 covers 7 bases. The CDR3 covers 17 residues. Germline CDR1 DFQATT, CDR2 SNEGSKA (reference sequence). The V and J ends lost 1 base and 0 bases, in that order; junction bases with no gene match: 6. DNA for the CDR3: TGCAGTGCTAGAGCTGGGACAGTAATCTCCTATAATTCACCCCTCCACTTT. Translating gives CSARAGTVISYNSPLHF.

This clonotype was seen at least ten times. The chain combines TRBV4-1 with TRBJ1-2; 7 bases are a match to TRBD1. This CDR3 region has 14 residues. The germline gives CDR1 MGHRA, CDR2 YSYEKL. V lost 1 base to trimming and J lost 4 bases; unmatched junction nucleotides: 3. The CDR3 sequence: CASSQAGTAYGYTF. CDR3 bases: TGCGCCAGCAGCCAAGCCGGGACAGCCTATGGCTACACCTTC.

The chain uses TRBV12-3 or TRBV12-4 and TRBJ2-3, with 11 bases identical to TRBD2. The CDR3 runs 17 residues. V lost 4 bases, J lost 11 bases, and 17 bases stayed unmatched. This CDR3 reads CASSWGGTSGSTDVQYF. CDR3 bases: TGTGCCAGCAGTTGGGGAGGGACTAGCGGTAGCACAGATGTGCAGTATTTT.

V and J are TRBV29-1 and TRBJ1-2; 8 positions match TRBD1. CDR3 length: 13 amino acids. Germline V CDR1 and CDR2: SQVTM, ANQGSEA. The ends lost 7 bases at V and 4 bases at J; junction bases unmatched: 8. The CDR3 coding sequence is TGCAGCGCCGCCATTGACAGGGGCTATGGCTACACCTTC. Translated: CSAAIDRGYGYTF.

This clonotype was detected only a few times. The J gene is TRBJ2-2, the V gene TRBV11-3; D assignment may be TRBD1 or TRBD2 (5 bases each). This CDR3 is built from 14 residues. V was cut by 5 bases and J by 4 bases, with 11 bases left in between. Germline assignment: CDR1 SGHNT and CDR2 YENEEA. The CDR3 loop reads CASSREGVTGELFF. The CDR3, as DNA: TGTGCCAGCAGCCGGGAAGGGGTCACCGGGGAGCTGTTTTTT. Looking up the rest from reference TRBV11-3 and TRBJ2-2 gives the full variable domain: EAGVVQSPRYKIIEKKQPVAFWCNPISGHNTLYWYLQNLGQGPELLIRYENEEAVDDSQLPKDRFSAERLKGVDSTLKIQPAELGDSAVYLCASSREGVTGELFFGEGSRLTVL.

This clonotype was recorded many times. V and J are TRBV7-6 and TRBJ2-1; D not certain. The CDR3 sequence is 18 residues long. The V gene lost 0 bases and the J gene lost 6 bases, with 21 bases spanning the gap. The V gene's germline CDR1 is SGHVS and CDR2 FNYEAQ. The CDR3 spells CASSLANPLRSPVNEQFF. The CDR3 region has the DNA TGTGCCAGCAGCTTAGCGAATCCTCTTCGGAGTCCAGTCAATGAGCAGTTCTTC. Supplemented by reference TRBV7-6 and TRBJ2-1, the full variable domain reads GAGVSQSPRYKVTKRGQDVALRCDPISGHVSLYWYRQALGQGPEFLTYFNYEAQQDKSGLPNDRFSAERPEGSISTLTIQRTEQRDSAMYRCASSLANPLRSPVNEQFFGPGTRLTVL.

The V call is TRBV12-5, the J call TRBJ2-2, with 9 bases aligning to TRBD2. The CDR3 has 13 residues. With 5 bases clipped from V and 6 bases from J, the junction kept 1 base outside the gene matches. Germline V gene lookup returns CDR1 LGHNT and CDR2 FRNRAP. Here the CDR3 DNA reads TGTGCTAGTGGTCGGACTAGCGCCGGGGAGCTGTTTTTT. Translated, it gives CASGRTSAGELFF.

This sequence joins TRBV6-6 and TRBJ2-1; D call uncertain. CDR3 length: 14 amino acids. Germline V gene lookup returns CDR1 MNHNY and CDR2 SVGAGI (reference sequence). Trimming shortened V by 0 bases and J by 5 bases, and 8 bases separated the two germline ends. This CDR3 reads CASSYSNVNNEQFF. As DNA, the CDR3 is TGTGCCAGCAGTTACTCGAATGTAAACAATGAGCAGTTCTTC.

This clonotype was picked up many times. The chain employs TRBV5-1 and TRBJ2-1; 12 bases are shared with TRBD1. Per the germline V gene, CDR1 is SGHRS and CDR2 is YFSETQ. J gave up 9 bases and V 1 base, and 5 bases lay outside the gene matches. The CDR3 has 15 amino acids. The CDR3 protein is CASSLYGTGGIEQFF. The CDR3 region has the DNA TGCGCCAGCAGCTTGTACGGGACAGGGGGCATTGAGCAGTTCTTC.

The chain has TRBV5-1 and TRBJ1-2; D might be TRBD1 (5 bases). Germline CDR1 reads SGHRS; CDR2 reads YFSETQ. The V end was cut by 4 bases, the J end by 0 bases, with 13 bases between. The CDR3 is 15 residues long. The CDR3 region has the DNA TGCGCCAGCAGCCCTGTTCGACAGACTAACTATGGCTACACCTTC. Protein: CASSPVRQTNYGYTF. The full variable domain, completed using reference TRBV5-1 and TRBJ1-2, is KAGVTQTPRYLIKTRGQQVTLSCSPISGHRSVSWYQQTPGQGLQFLFEYFSETQRNKGNFPGRFSGRQFSNSRSEMNVSTLELGDSALYLCASSPVRQTNYGYTFGSGTRLTVV.

Turning to this clonotype: A much larger clone differs by one base, so this may be a read error. The gene calls are TRBV27 and TRBJ1-5; perhaps TRBD1 as D (6 bases). The V end lost 8 bases, the J end lost 6 bases, and 20 bases lay between the germline ends. The CDR3 loop spans 15 amino acids. Germline CDR1 MNHEY, CDR2 SMNVEV (reference sequence). CDR3 sequence: CASGPTGGVAQPQHF. The CDR3 nucleotides read TGTGCCAGCGGTCCCACGGGGGGCGTAGCTCAGCCCCAGCATTTT.

This clonotype has just a few counts. CDR3 DNA sequence: TGTGCCAGCTCACCCCAGACAGGGGGCGATGGCTACACCTTC. Translated, it gives CASSPQTGGDGYTF. This rearrangement joins TRBV18 to TRBJ1-2, with 10 bases aligning to TRBD1. Germline V gene data show CDR1 as KGHSH and CDR2 as LQKENI. The CDR3 has 14 amino acids. V lost 3 bases to trimming and J lost 6 bases; unmatched junction nucleotides: 4. The full variable domain, with the rest looked up from reference TRBV18 and TRBJ1-2, is NAGVMQNPRHLVRRRGQEARLRCSPMKGHSHVYWYRQLPEEGLKFMVYLQKENIIDESGMPKERFSAEFPKEGPSILRIQQVVRGDSAAYFCASSPQTGGDGYTFGSGTRLTVV.

This chain uses TRBV2 with TRBJ2-3; 7 bases align to TRBD1. Trimming removed 7 bases from V and 0 bases from J; junction bases left unmatched: 4. This CDR3 is built from 14 residues. The V gene's germline CDR1 is SNHLY and CDR2 FYNNEI. CDR3 protein: CASKGTESTDTQYF. The DNA for the CDR3 is TGTGCCAGCAAGGGGACAGAGAGCACAGATACGCAGTATTTT.